The next 8 T cell receptor beta chains were all read from a single sample in a study of blood T cell repertoires in COVID-19. TCRdb keeps only in-frame clones here, not all; method: immunoSEQ multiplex PCR. The sample lists approximately 160,000 clones; about four fifths were seen once. Sequencing input: peripheral blood. Source of these receptors: a young man with active or convalescent COVID-19.

The chain recombines TRBV2 with TRBJ2-3, with TRBD2 identical over 8 bases. The CDR3 contains 16 residues. The V segment lost 4 bases and the J segment 7 bases; nucleotides outside the gene matches: 13. In germline, CDR1 is SNHLY, CDR2 FYNNEI. CDR3 sequence: CASSGLTSGRGNTQYF. As DNA, the CDR3 is TGTGCCAGCAGTGGCCTAACTAGCGGCCGTGGGAATACGCAGTATTTT.

This chain joins TRBV11-3 and TRBJ1-3, with a tentative D call TRBD1 (6 bases). The germline CDR1 and CDR2 sequences are SGHNT and YENEEA. CDR3 length: 15 residues. Trimming removed 4 bases at V and 3 bases at J, with 13 bases between. CDR3 coding DNA: TGTGCCAGCAGCTCCGGGACAATAGGTGGAAACACCATATATTTT. Its protein is CASSSGTIGGNTIYF.

This sequence joins TRBV18 and TRBJ1-5, with 9 bases identical to TRBD1. V was pared by 3 bases and J by 4 bases, with 7 bases of the junction left unmatched. CDR3 length: 16 residues. Germline CDR1 is KGHSH and CDR2 is LQKENI. The CDR3, as DNA: TGTGCCAGCTCACCGACCCTGGGACAGGGAAATCAGCCCCAGCATTTT. Amino acid sequence: CASSPTLGQGNQPQHF.

The gene calls are TRBV9 and TRBJ1-4, with D perhaps TRBD1 (5 bases). This CDR3 is 16 amino acids long. CDR1 is SGDLS, CDR2 YYNGEE, per germline. Deletions cut 0 bases from V and 7 bases from J, with 16 bases between. The CDR3 sequence: CASSVEEGFFGEKLFF. For the CDR3, the DNA is TGTGCCAGCAGCGTAGAGGAGGGGTTTTTTGGTGAAAAACTGTTTTTT.

The rearrangement joins TRBV12-3 or TRBV12-4 to TRBJ2-7; D perhaps matches TRBD1 (6 bases). The CDR3 spans 13 residues. V shed 1 base and J shed 8 bases, with 12 bases lying between them. For the CDR3, the DNA is TGTGCCAGCAGTTTAGGGGGACACCTCAAGCAGTACTTC. Residues: CASSLGGHLKQYF.

This chain joins TRBV10-3 and TRBJ1-1, with a tentative D call TRBD1 (5 bases). This CDR3 region has 12 residues. Trimming left V 8 bases short and J 5 bases short, with 12 bases between. The germline V gene has CDR1 ENHRY and CDR2 SYGVKD. This CDR3 reads CAIGPRETEAFF. The DNA of the CDR3 is TGTGCCATCGGCCCCAGGGAAACTGAAGCTTTCTTT.

This chain connects TRBV19 to TRBJ1-5, with 7 bases that match TRBD1. The germline CDR1 and CDR2 sequences are LNHDA and SQIVND (reference sequence). V was clipped by 7 bases and J by 0 bases; unmatched bases: 6. There are 15 residues in the CDR3. The CDR3: CASTGTANSNQPQHF. The DNA of the CDR3 is TGTGCCAGTACCGGGACAGCTAATAGCAATCAGCCCCAGCATTTT.

The chain has TRBV7-2 and TRBJ2-7, with 7 bases that match TRBD2. V shed 2 bases, J shed 3 bases, and the junction held 4 bases outside the gene matches. CDR1 is SGHTA and CDR2 is FQGNSA in the germline V gene. This CDR3 has 14 amino acids. The CDR3: CASSLRSGNYEQYF. The CDR3 DNA follows: TGTGCCAGCAGCTTAAGGAGCGGGAACTACGAGCAGTACTTC.